Shown below are 23 T cell receptor beta chains from a single sample sequenced in a study of cytomegalovirus exposure and HLA in healthy donors. Clones were sequenced by immunoSEQ multiplex PCR, and TCRdb holds only the in-frame ones, with some missing. The sample records 97,000 or so clones, about 95% being singletons. Specimen: PBMCs. These receptors originate from a woman aged 18-29 years in good health and CMV-seronegative.

J is TRBJ2-5 and V is TRBV9, with a possible D match to TRBD2 (7 bases). V shed 0 bases and J shed 2 bases, with 11 bases lying between them. The CDR3 extends over 15 amino acids. The germline V gene encodes CDR1 SGDLS and CDR2 YYNGEE. The CDR3 DNA sequence: TGTGCCAGCAGCGTAGGGGGGGGCCCGCAAGAGACCCAGTACTTC. This sequence encodes CASSVGGGPQETQYF. Combining the CDR3 with reference TRBV9 and TRBJ2-5 gives the whole variable domain DSGVTQTPKHLITATGQRVTLRCSPRSGDLSVYWYQQSLDQGLQFLIQYYNGEERAKGNILERFSAQQFPDLHSELNLSSLELGDSALYFCASSVGGGPQETQYFGPGTRLLVL.

The chain carries TRBV5-1 and TRBJ1-1; D not resolved. Germline assignment: CDR1 SGHRS and CDR2 YFSETQ. The CDR3 covers 15 residues. V lost 2 bases to trimming and J lost 3 bases, with 14 bases between them. CDR3 loop: CASSLSPIGDTEAFF. The CDR3 DNA reads TGCGCCAGCAGCTTATCCCCGATTGGAGACACTGAAGCTTTCTTT.

The rearrangement links TRBV5-6 to TRBJ2-3; TRBD2 might be the D (6 bases). V was pared by 4 bases and J by 0 bases, with 12 bases between. Germline V gene data show CDR1 as SGHDT and CDR2 as YYEEEE. The CDR3 consists of 15 residues. In nucleotides, the CDR3 is TGTGCCAGCAGCCAGGGACTGTCTAGCACAGATACGCAGTATTTT. As protein: CASSQGLSSTDTQYF.

This sequence joins TRBV25-1 and TRBJ2-7; no firm D call. Germline V lookup: CDR1 MGHDK, CDR2 SYGVNS. The CDR3 totals 14 residues. Trimming removed 1 base at V and 2 bases at J, with 9 bases between. The CDR3 sequence is CASSESFRAYEQYF. Written as DNA, the CDR3 is TGTGCCAGCAGTGAATCGTTTCGGGCCTACGAGCAGTACTTC.

CDR3 sequence: CASASTDAYGYTF. The CDR3, as DNA: TGCGCCAGCGCAAGTACAGATGCCTATGGCTACACCTTC. This chain connects TRBV5-1 to TRBJ1-2; D is undetermined. CDR3 length: 13 residues. Trimming pared 7 bases from V and 4 bases from J, leaving 14 bases between. Germline CDR1 reads SGHRS; CDR2 reads YFSETQ.

This clone was seen more than once but under ten times. The chain recombines TRBV7-3 with TRBJ1-1; D possibly corresponds to TRBD1 (5 bases). The CDR3 contains 13 residues. V dropped 5 bases and J dropped 5 bases, with 12 bases sitting between them. From germline, CDR1 is SGHTA and CDR2 FQGTGA. DNA for the CDR3: TGTGCCAGCAGCGAAGTTGGGGGGACTGAAGCTTTCTTT. Translating it yields CASSEVGGTEAFF.

The chain is built from TRBV7-2 and TRBJ1-2, with no clear D. The CDR3 runs to 16 residues. The V end was cut by 2 bases, the J end by 2 bases, with 15 bases between. The germline gives CDR1 SGHTA, CDR2 FQGNSA. The CDR3 sequence: CASSLNSPAVNYGYTF. CDR3 in DNA: TGTGCCAGCAGCTTAAACTCTCCCGCCGTAAACTATGGCTACACCTTC.

This clone was picked up one time. The junction departs from the called germline gene at one end, perhaps through a read error. This chain joins TRBV27 and TRBJ2-7; 7 bases line up with TRBD2. Germline CDR1 is MNHEY and CDR2 is SMNVEV (reference sequence). This CDR3 has 13 residues. The DNA for the CDR3 is TGTGCCACCGGCGGGAGTACCTCCCACGAGCAGTACTTC. Residues: CATGGSTSHEQYF.

The V gene is TRBV5-1, the J gene TRBJ1-1; D uncertain. V was pared by 4 bases and J by 4 bases, with 17 bases between. The CDR3 is made up of 15 amino acids. Germline loops: CDR1 SGHRS, CDR2 YFSETQ. The CDR3 DNA is TGCGCCAGCAGCCAATCCGGGGTGGCGGGCACTGAAGCTTTCTTT. The encoded protein is CASSQSGVAGTEAFF.

This clone is a singleton in its sample. The genes are TRBV6-6 and TRBJ1-1; no definite D call. Trimming removed 2 bases from V and 0 bases from J, with 7 bases in between. Germline V gene lookup returns CDR1 MNHNY and CDR2 SVGAGI (reference sequence). The CDR3 runs to 14 residues. CDR3 sequence (DNA): TGTGCCAGCAGTTACGGGAGAATGAACACTGAAGCTTTCTTT. Amino acid sequence: CASSYGRMNTEAFF.

This chain uses TRBV7-2 with TRBJ2-5; 12 positions match TRBD2. This CDR3 has 16 amino acids. Per the germline V gene, CDR1 is SGHTA and CDR2 is FQGNSA. Trimming cost V 4 bases and J 2 bases; bases outside gene matches: 5. The CDR3: CASSSVGLAGQETQYF. CDR3 in DNA: TGTGCCAGCAGCTCCGTCGGACTAGCGGGGCAAGAGACCCAGTACTTC.

This clone was picked up a small number of times. Other DNA sequences in the sample encode the same CDR3. The gene calls are TRBV29-1 and TRBJ1-2; D may be TRBD1 (5 bases). In germline, CDR1 is SQVTM, CDR2 ANQGSEA. V was shortened by 4 bases and J by 8 bases, with 17 bases between the two germline ends. The CDR3 sequence is 13 residues long. The chain's CDR3 is CSVVGTGAGGYTF. The DNA of the CDR3 is TGCAGCGTTGTCGGGACTGGGGCGGGGGGCTACACCTTC.

CDR3 nucleotides: TGTGCCAGTAGTAGGGGGGGCAGTTCAGATACGCAGTATTTT. Translating gives CASSRGGSSDTQYF. The chain combines TRBV19 with TRBJ2-3, with a weak D call TRBD2 (7 bases). Trimming pared 4 bases from V and 4 bases from J, leaving 12 bases between. This CDR3 is 14 amino acids long. The germline V gene encodes CDR1 LNHDA and CDR2 SQIVND (reference sequence).

The V gene is TRBV4-3, the J gene TRBJ2-7; D call uncertain. The CDR3 is 13 residues long. The V end was cut by 1 base, the J end by 3 bases, with 7 bases between. Germline CDR1 is LGHNA and CDR2 is YSLEER. The CDR3: CASSQGPDYEQYF. DNA for the CDR3: TGCGCCAGCAGCCAAGGGCCAGACTACGAGCAGTACTTC.

This chain joins TRBV29-1 and TRBJ2-3; 8 bases line up with TRBD2. Germline V lookup: CDR1 SQVTM, CDR2 ANQGSEA. This CDR3 has 14 residues. With 6 bases clipped from V and 1 base from J, the junction kept 6 bases outside the gene matches. The CDR3 DNA reads TGCAGCGTCGTGAGCGGGAGCGGCACAGATACGCAGTATTTT. Residues: CSVVSGSGTDTQYF.

CDR3 in DNA: TGCGCCAGCAGCTTTAGCGGGGGTGGGTCAGAGACCCAGTACTTC. This translates into CASSFSGGGSETQYF. V and J are TRBV5-1 and TRBJ2-5; 9 nucleotides align to TRBD2. The CDR3 spans 15 residues. The V gene's germline CDR1 is SGHRS and CDR2 YFSETQ. Unmatched junction bases numbered 6, after V lost 2 bases and J lost 4 bases.

With regard to this clone: The junction shows a germline mismatch at one end, possibly a read error. The rearrangement uses TRBV7-7 and TRBJ2-5, with D tentatively TRBD1 or TRBD2 (6 bases each). CDR1 is SSHAT, CDR2 FNYEAQ, per germline (reference sequence). The CDR3 runs to 13 residues. The CDR3 here is CASSLGGRETQYF. The CDR3 region has the DNA TGTGCTAGCAGCTTAGGGGGGCGAGAGACCCAGTACTTC.

This rearrangement joins TRBV11-2 to TRBJ1-3; possibly TRBD1 for D (5 bases). The germline CDR1 and CDR2 sequences are SGHAT and FQNNGV. The CDR3 length is 19 residues. Trimming shortened V by 1 base and J by 2 bases, and 21 bases separated the two germline ends. The CDR3 DNA sequence: TGTGCCAGCAGCTTAGTGGTGGAGGGACGCCAAAATCCTGGAAACACCATATATTTT. Translated: CASSLVVEGRQNPGNTIYF. Full variable domain (remainder filled in from reference TRBV11-2 and TRBJ1-3): EAGVAQSPRYKIIEKRQSVAFWCNPISGHATLYWYQQILGQGPKLLIQFQNNGVVDDSQLPKDRFSAERLKGVDSTLKIQPAKLEDSAVYLCASSLVVEGRQNPGNTIYFGEGSWLTVV.

V and J are TRBV5-1 and TRBJ2-1; no clear D gene. Deletions cut 1 base from V and 8 bases from J, with 16 bases between. This CDR3 region has 15 residues. In germline, CDR1 is SGHRS, CDR2 YFSETQ. This chain's CDR3 is CASSLRSDSAHEQFF. CDR3 DNA sequence: TGCGCCAGCAGCTTGAGGTCCGACTCCGCCCATGAGCAGTTCTTC.

This clone was detected once. One end of the junction fails to match germline, which may point to a read error. The chain recombines TRBV27 with TRBJ1-1; D possibly corresponds to TRBD1 (5 bases). The CDR3 runs 13 residues. Per the germline V gene, CDR1 is MNHEY and CDR2 is SMNVEV (reference sequence). The CDR3 reads CASSLYERDEAFF. The CDR3 nucleotides read TGTGCCAGCAGCTTATACGAGCGGGACGAAGCTTTCTTT.

The chain employs TRBV11-3 and TRBJ2-7; D perhaps matches TRBD1 (5 bases). Deletions cut 1 base from V and 5 bases from J, with 15 bases between. CDR1 is SGHNT, CDR2 YENEEA, per germline. CDR3 length: 15 amino acids. CDR3 protein: CASSLGGQVFHEQYF. The CDR3, as DNA: TGTGCCAGCAGCTTAGGGGGCCAGGTCTTCCACGAGCAGTACTTC. The full variable domain, in which reference TRBV11-3 and TRBJ2-7 provide the parts outside the CDR3, is EAGVVQSPRYKIIEKKQPVAFWCNPISGHNTLYWYLQNLGQGPELLIRYENEEAVDDSQLPKDRFSAERLKGVDSTLKIQPAELGDSAVYLCASSLGGQVFHEQYFGPGTRLTVT.

V usage is TRBV2 and J usage is TRBJ2-5, with 11 bases aligning to TRBD2. V lost 7 bases, J lost 6 bases, and 13 bases stayed unmatched. This CDR3 spans 16 amino acids. Germline CDR1 is SNHLY and CDR2 is FYNNEI. The CDR3 is CASTSRGLAGGKTQYF. For the CDR3, the DNA is TGTGCCAGCACCTCTCGGGGGCTAGCGGGAGGAAAGACCCAGTACTTC.

The rearrangement links TRBV6-1 to TRBJ1-1, with D maybe TRBD1 (5 bases). V lost 7 bases, J lost 1 base, and 16 bases lay in between. The germline CDR1 and CDR2 sequences are MNHNS and SASEGT. This CDR3 has 15 residues. For the CDR3, the DNA is TGTGCCAGCATCAAGGTACAGGTAGGGAACACTGAAGCTTTCTTT. Amino acid sequence: CASIKVQVGNTEAFF.